This T cell receptor (beta chain) was sequenced during a study of blood T cell repertoires in COVID-19 (dated by TCRdb to the early 2020s). For context, the study as a whole: Samples from collaborators originated in the United States, Italy and Spain and spanned both the acute and convalescent phases of COVID-19. The prospective study material was composed of cDNA or gDNA derived from T cells, B-cell-depleted T cells, or PBMCs. Deeply sampled blood TCRbeta repertoires from subjects exposed to, actively infected with, or recovered from COVID-19 were included in the dataset. The repertoires were released in a freely available public database intended as a resource for research on the immune response to SARS-CoV-2. Samples came from the ongoing ImmuneRACE study (first 160 participants) plus 1,254 subjects from 6 global collaborators. The sample metadata nearly always contained a de-identified subject ID, COVID-19 status, age in years and sex. Where available, HLA class I and class II types were taken from metadata supplied by the sample provider and were not determined by assay-based typing. Beyond this particular receptor, the publication reports: The quantity of clinical and demographic metadata differed by source and by participant and was supplied without curation.

TCRbeta CDR3 regions were amplified from genomic DNA using the immunoSEQ Assay, a bias-controlled multiplex PCR. Processing in the source paper ran as follows. Nucleated cell counts per sample were estimated from amplification of reference gene primers within the assay. To quantify the absolute abundance of each unique TCRbeta CDR3 rearrangement, sequence reads were collapsed and filtered. Productive Simpson clonality was computed per sample as the square root of Simpson's diversity index over productive rearrangements. TCRdb provides this immuneACCESS table in a form limited to in-frame rearrangements. Some clones are lacking; in checked studies, under half of them reflect an unresolved V gene, and why the rest are absent is not known. Clone size and V and J calls were adopted from that table, with D and trimming inferred from the DNA. In all, the sample holds around 170,000 clones, and about four fifths of those were seen once. The top ten hold 6% to 8.5% of the sample.

This clone was detected once. Its antigen is unknown. Base quality data are lacking; no much larger clone is found one base away. In Seattle, one collaborating source enrolled patients while the infection was active and tracked those patients longitudinally over the course of disease. The collaborating institutions used their own protocols to collect whole blood in K2EDTA tubes. For TCRbeta analysis, collaborators shipped samples as frozen whole blood, isolated PBMCs, or DNA extracted from either of those sample types. CDR1 and CDR2, per the germline V gene (reference sequence), are DFQATT and SNEGSKA. The CDR3 has 15 amino acids, counting the end cysteine and phenylalanine. The retained sequence is limited to the CDR3, 45 bases, with the frame set at the first base. From V the trimming removes 3 bases and from J it removes 4 bases, while the gene matches leave 8 bases of the junction unaccounted for.

The source is a woman in her 70s with COVID-19, enrolled during active disease. The rearranged chain carries TRBV20-1 and TRBJ2-1; 8 middle bases align to TRBD2. The sequenced sample consisted of peripheral blood. The nucleotide sequence reads TGCAGTGCTAGTTGGACGGGAGGGCGGTACAATGAGCAGTTCTTC. Translation gives CSASWTGGRYNEQFF.